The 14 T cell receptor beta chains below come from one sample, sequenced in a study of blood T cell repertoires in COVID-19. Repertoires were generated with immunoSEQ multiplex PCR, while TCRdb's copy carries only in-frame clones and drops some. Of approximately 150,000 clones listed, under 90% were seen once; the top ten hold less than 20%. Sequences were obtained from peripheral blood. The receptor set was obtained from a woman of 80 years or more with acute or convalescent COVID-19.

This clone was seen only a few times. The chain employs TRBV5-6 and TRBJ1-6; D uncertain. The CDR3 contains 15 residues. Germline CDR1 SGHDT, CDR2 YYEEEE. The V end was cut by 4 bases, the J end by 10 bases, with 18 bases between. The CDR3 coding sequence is TGTGCCAGCAGCCTTTTTGAGACAAGATCCTCACCCCTCCACTTT. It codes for CASSLFETRSSPLHF.

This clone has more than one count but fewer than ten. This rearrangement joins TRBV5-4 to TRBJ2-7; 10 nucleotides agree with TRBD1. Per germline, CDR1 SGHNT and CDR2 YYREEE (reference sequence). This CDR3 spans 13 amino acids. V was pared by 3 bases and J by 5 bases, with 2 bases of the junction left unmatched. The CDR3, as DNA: TGTGCCAGCAGCTGGGACAGGGGAAACGAGCAGTACTTC. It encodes CASSWDRGNEQYF.

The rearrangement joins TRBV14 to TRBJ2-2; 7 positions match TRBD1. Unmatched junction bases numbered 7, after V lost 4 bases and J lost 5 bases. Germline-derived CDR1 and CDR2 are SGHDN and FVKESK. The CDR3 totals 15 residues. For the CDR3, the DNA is TGTGCCAGCAGCCCCCGACAGGGCAGGACCGGGGAGCTGTTTTTT. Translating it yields CASSPRQGRTGELFF.

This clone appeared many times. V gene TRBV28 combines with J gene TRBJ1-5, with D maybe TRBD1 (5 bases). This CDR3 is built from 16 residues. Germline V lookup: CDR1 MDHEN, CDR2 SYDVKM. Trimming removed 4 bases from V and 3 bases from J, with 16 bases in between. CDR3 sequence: CASSSTRVGVNQPQHF. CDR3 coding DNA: TGTGCCAGCAGTTCTACCAGGGTGGGCGTCAATCAGCCCCAGCATTTT.

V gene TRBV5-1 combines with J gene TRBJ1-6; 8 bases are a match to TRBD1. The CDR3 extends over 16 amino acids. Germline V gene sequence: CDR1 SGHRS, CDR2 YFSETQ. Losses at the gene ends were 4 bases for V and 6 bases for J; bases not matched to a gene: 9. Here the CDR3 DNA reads TGCGCCAGCAGCAGCTCCGGACAGGGAAGTAATTCACCCCTCCACTTT. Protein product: CASSSSGQGSNSPLHF.

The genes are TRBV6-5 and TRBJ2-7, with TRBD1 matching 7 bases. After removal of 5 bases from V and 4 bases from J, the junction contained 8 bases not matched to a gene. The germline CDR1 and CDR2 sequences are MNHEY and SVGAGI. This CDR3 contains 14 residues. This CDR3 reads CASSLRTGGYEQYF. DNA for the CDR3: TGTGCCAGCAGTCTTCGGACAGGCGGTTACGAGCAGTACTTC.

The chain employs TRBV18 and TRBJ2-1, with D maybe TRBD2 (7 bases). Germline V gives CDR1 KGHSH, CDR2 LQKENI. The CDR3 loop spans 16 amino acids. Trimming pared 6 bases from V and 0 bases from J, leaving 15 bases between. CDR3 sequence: CASSSRGGSSYNEQFF. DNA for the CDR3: TGTGCCAGCTCGTCCCGCGGGGGCAGCTCCTACAATGAGCAGTTCTTC.

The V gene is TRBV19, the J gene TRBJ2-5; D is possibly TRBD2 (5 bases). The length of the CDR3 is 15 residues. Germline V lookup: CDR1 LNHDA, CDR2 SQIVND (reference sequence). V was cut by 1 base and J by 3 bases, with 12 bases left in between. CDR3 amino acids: CASSIVRGNEETQYF. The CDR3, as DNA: TGTGCCAGTAGTATAGTAAGAGGGAATGAAGAGACCCAGTACTTC.

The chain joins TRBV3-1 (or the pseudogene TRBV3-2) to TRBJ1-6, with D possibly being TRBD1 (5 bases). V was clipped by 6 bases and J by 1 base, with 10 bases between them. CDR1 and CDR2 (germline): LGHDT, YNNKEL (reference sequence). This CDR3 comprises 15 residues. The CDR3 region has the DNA TGTGCCAGCAGTCCGGGGGGGTCCTATAATTCACCCCTCCACTTT. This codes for CASSPGGSYNSPLHF.

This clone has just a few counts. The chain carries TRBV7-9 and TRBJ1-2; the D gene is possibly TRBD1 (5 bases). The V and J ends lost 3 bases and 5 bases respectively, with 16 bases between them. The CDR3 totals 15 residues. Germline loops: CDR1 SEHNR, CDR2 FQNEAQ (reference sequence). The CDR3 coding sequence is TGTGCCAGCAGCTTGGAAATGGGGCCGGCGTATGGCTACACCTTC. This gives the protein CASSLEMGPAYGYTF.

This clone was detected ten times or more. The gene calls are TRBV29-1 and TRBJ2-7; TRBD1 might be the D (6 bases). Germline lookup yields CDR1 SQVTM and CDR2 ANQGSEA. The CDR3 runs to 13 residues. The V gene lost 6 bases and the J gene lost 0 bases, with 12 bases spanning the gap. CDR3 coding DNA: TGCAGCGTCGAACAGGGACACTCCTACGAGCAGTACTTC. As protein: CSVEQGHSYEQYF.

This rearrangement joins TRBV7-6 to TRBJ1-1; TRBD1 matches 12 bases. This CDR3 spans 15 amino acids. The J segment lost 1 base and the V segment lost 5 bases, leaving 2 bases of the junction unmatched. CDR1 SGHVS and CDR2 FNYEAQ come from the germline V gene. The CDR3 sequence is CASSAGQGANTEAFF. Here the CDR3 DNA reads TGTGCCAGCAGCGCGGGACAGGGGGCGAACACTGAAGCTTTCTTT.

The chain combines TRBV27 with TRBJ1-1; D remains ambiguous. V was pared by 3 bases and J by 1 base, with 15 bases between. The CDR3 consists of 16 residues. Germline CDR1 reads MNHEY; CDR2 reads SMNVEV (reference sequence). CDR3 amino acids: CASSFQPPPRNTEAFF. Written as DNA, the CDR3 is TGTGCCAGCAGTTTCCAACCCCCACCGCGGAACACTGAAGCTTTCTTT.

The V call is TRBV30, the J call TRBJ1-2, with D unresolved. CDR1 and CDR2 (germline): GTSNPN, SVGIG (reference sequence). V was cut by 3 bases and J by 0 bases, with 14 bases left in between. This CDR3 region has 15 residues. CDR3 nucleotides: TGTGCCTGGAGCCTTGCAGGTTCAACTAACTATGGCTACACCTTC. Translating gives CAWSLAGSTNYGYTF.